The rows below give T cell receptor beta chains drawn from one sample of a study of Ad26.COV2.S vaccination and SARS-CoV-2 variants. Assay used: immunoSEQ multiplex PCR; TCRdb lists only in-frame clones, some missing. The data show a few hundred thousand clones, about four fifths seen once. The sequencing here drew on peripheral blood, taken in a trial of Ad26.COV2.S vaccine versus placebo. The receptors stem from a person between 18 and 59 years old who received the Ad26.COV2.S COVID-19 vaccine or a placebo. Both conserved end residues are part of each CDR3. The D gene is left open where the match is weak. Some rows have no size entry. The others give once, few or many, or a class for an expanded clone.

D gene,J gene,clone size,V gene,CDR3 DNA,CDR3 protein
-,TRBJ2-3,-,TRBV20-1,TGCAGTGCCGAATTCACAGATACGCAGTATTTT,CSAEFTDTQYF
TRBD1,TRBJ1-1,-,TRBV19,TGTGCCAGTAGTATCCCGACAGGGGGCGCAACTGAAGCTTTCTTT,CASSIPTGGATEAFF
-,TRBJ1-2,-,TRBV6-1,TGTGCCAGCAGTGAAGTTTTCGGGGGGGGCTACACCTTC,CASSEVFGGGYTF
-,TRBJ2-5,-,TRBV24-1,TGTGCCACCAGTGTTACCCGACAAGAGACCCAGTACTTC,CATSVTRQETQYF
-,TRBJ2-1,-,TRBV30,TGTGCCTCTGTGGGGGGCCCTCGAGCCCAAGGCAATGAGCAGTTCTTC,CASVGGPRAQGNEQFF
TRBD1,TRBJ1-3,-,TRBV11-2,TGTGCCAGCAGCTTCGGATCGGGACAGGGAAACACCATATATTTT,CASSFGSGQGNTIYF
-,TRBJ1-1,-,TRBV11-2,TGTGCCAGCAGCTTAGGGATAGGGGCCTATGAAGCTTTCTTT,CASSLGIGAYEAFF
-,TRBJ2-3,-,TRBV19,TGTGCCAGTAGTATCACCGGGAGTTCAGATACGCAGTATTTT,CASSITGSSDTQYF
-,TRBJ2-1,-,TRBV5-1,TGCGCCAGCAGCTCGCCTGGCGGGCGCGGATACAATGAGCAGTTCTTC,CASSSPGGRGYNEQFF
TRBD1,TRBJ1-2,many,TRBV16,TGTGCCAGCAGCCAACTAGGGGGCTACGGCTACACCTTC,CASSQLGGYGYTF
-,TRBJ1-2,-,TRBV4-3,TGCGCCAGCAGCCAAGAAGGGACCTATGGCTACACCTTC,CASSQEGTYGYTF
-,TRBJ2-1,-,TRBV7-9,TGTGCCAGCAGTAGACTGTTCCATGAGCAGTTCTTC,CASSRLFHEQFF
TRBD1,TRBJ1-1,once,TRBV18,TGTGCCAGCTCAGCGACAGGGCGGAACACTGAAGCTTTCTTT,CASSATGRNTEAFF
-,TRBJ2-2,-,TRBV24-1,TGTGCCACCAGTGTAGGGTTTCCCGGGGAGCTGTTTTTT,CATSVGFPGELFF
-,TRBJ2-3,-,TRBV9,TGTGCCAGCAGCGTAACGGGCCAGGGTGGCACAGATACGCAGTATTTT,CASSVTGQGGTDTQYF
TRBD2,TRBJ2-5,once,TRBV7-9,TGTGCCAGCAGCTATAGCCCCGGGAGCGGGAGGGCCTCAGAGACCCAGTACTTC,CASSYSPGSGRASETQYF
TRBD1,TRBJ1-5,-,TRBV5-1,TGCGCCAGCAGCTACGGGACAGGGCAGCCCCAGCATTTT,CASSYGTGQPQHF
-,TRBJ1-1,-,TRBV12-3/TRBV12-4,TGTGCCAGCAGTTTCTCACAGAACACTGAAGCTTTCTTT,CASSFSQNTEAFF
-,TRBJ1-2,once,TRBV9,TGTGCCAGCAGCGTAGTGGGCAGTTCTTTCGGCTACACCTTC,CASSVVGSSFGYTF
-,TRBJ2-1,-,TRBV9,TGTGCCAGCGCTCGGAAGGGAAGCGATGAGCAGTTCTTC,CASARKGSDEQFF
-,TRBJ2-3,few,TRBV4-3,TGCGCCAGCAGCAGACAGAGCACAGATACGCAGTATTTT,CASSRQSTDTQYF
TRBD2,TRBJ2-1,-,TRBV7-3,TGTGCCAGCAGTTCAATGGGGGGGACCCACAATGAGCAGTTCTTC,CASSSMGGTHNEQFF
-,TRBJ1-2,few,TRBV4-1,TGCGCCAGCAGTTCGGGCAGCTATGGCTACACCTTC,CASSSGSYGYTF
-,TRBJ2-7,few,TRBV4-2,TGTGCCAGCAGCCCGGGACTTTCTTACGAGCAGTACTTC,CASSPGLSYEQYF
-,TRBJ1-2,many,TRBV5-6,TGTGCCAGCAGCTTGAAAATCGGAATAGGTTTTAATGGCTACACCTTC,CASSLKIGIGFNGYTF
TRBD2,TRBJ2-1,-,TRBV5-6,TGTGCCAGCAGCTTGTTTGCGGGGGGCCTCTACAATGAGCAGTTCTTC,CASSLFAGGLYNEQFF
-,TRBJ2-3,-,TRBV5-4,TGTGCCAGCAGCTTGGTGATTTCCACAGATACGCAGTATTTT,CASSLVISTDTQYF
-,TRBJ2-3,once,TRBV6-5,TGTGCCACCCACAGGGTAGTAGCGGCAGATACGCAGTATTTT,CATHRVVAADTQYF
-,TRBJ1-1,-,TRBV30,TGTGCCTGGACCGGGACGGCGGAAGCTTTCTTT,CAWTGTAEAFF
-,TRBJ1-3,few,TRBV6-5,TGTGCCAGCAGTCCTGGATTTCAATTGGGAAACACCATATATTTT,CASSPGFQLGNTIYF
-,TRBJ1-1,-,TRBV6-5,TGTGCCAGCATTACCGGGGGGAACACTGAAGCTTTCTTT,CASITGGNTEAFF
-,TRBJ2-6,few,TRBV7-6,TGTGCCAGCAGCTTAGTAGCGCGCTCTGGGGCCAACGTCCTGACTTTC,CASSLVARSGANVLTF
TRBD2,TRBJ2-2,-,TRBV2,TGTGCCAGCAGGGAGGGAGCGGGAGGGACCGGGGAGCTGTTTTTT,CASREGAGGTGELFF
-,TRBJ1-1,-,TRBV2,TGTGCCGGCACGGGGCAAACTGAAGCTTTCTTT,CAGTGQTEAFF
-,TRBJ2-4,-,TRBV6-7,TGTGCCGGAGCACGTACTCTAGCCAAAAACATTCAGTACTTC,CAGARTLAKNIQYF
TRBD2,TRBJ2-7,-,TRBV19,TGTGCCAGTAGTTTCGGACTAGCGGGGATTTACGAGCAGTACTTC,CASSFGLAGIYEQYF
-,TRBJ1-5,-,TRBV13,TGTGCCAGCAGCTTAGGGCTCCGCACCCATCAGCCCCAGCATTTT,CASSLGLRTHQPQHF
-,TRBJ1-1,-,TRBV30,TGTGCCGGTGGGGCCTCGAACACTGAAGCTTTCTTT,CAGGASNTEAFF
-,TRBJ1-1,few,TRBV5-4,TGTGCCAGCAGCTTGTTGTCTACTGAAGCTTTCTTT,CASSLLSTEAFF
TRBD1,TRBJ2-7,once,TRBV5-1,TGCGCCAGCAGCGACGTGCAGGGGGCAAGGGAGCAGTACTTC,CASSDVQGAREQYF
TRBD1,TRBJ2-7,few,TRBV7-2,TGTGCCAGCAGCGAAAGCGGGACAGGGACCTACGAGCAGTACTTC,CASSESGTGTYEQYF
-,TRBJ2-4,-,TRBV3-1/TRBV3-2,TGTGCCAGCAGCCAAGGGGTCCAGGGGTGGGACTTC,CASSQGVQGWDF
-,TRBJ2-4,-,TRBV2,TGTGCCAGCGGCGCCAGGAAAAACATTCAGTACTTC,CASGARKNIQYF
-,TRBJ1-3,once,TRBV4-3,TGCGCCAGCAGCCAAGGACAGGCCCAAAACACCATATATTTT,CASSQGQAQNTIYF
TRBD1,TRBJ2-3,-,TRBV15,TGTGCCACCAGCAGACCGACAGGGGGCGGCACAGATACGCAGTATTTT,CATSRPTGGGTDTQYF
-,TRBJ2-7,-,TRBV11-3,TGTGCCAGCAGCCCGCCGGCGGAGGCTGAGCAGTACTTC,CASSPPAEAEQYF
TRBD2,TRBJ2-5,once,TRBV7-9,TGTGCCAGCAGCACGGACCGCGGGGAGCGGGGGGAGACCCAGTACTTC,CASSTDRGERGETQYF
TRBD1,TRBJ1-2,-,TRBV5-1,TGCGCCAGCAGCTTAGGACAGGGGGATGGCTACACCTTC,CASSLGQGDGYTF
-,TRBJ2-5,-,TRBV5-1,TGCGCCAGCAGCTTGCACCGGGGGGAGACCCAGTACTTC,CASSLHRGETQYF